This note documents a single T cell receptor beta chain sequence. Antigen: not known. The repertoire was sequenced with immunoSEQ multiplex PCR; TCRdb's copy has only in-frame clones and lacks some. This sample has some 99,000 clones; about 88% occur once, and the top ten carry more than 2%. The donors were in the approximately 120-subject validation cohort, distinct from the 666-subject first cohort. The entry originates in a study of cytomegalovirus exposure and HLA in healthy donors. Study-wide results and limits: Subsequent analysis showed first-cohort TCR clusters tending to co-occur in 120 or so validation repertoires.

The V gene lost 1 base and the J gene lost 4 bases, with 8 bases spanning the gap. The CDR3 is 13 residues long. CDR1 and CDR2 from the germline V gene are MDHEN and SYDVKM. What was sequenced was PBMCs. The receptor was derived from a woman in her late teens or twenties in good health and CMV-seronegative. V gene TRBV28 combines with J gene TRBJ2-7; D is unclear. DNA for the CDR3: TGTGCCAGCAGTTTATTGCGCTCGTACGAGCAGTACTTC. Its translation: CASSLLRSYEQYF.